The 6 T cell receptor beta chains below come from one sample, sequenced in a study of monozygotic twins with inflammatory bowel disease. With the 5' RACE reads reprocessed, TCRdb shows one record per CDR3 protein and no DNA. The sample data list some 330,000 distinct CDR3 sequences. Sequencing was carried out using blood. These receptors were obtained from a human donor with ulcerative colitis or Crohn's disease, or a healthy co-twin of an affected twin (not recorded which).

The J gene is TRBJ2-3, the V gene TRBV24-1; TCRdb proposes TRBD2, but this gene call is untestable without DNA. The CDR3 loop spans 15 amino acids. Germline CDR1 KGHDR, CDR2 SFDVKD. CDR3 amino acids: CATSDFERSTDTQYF.

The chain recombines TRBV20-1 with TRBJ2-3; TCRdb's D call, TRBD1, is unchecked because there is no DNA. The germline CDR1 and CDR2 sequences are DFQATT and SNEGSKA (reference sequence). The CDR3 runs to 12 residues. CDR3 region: CSAPGLGNTQYF.

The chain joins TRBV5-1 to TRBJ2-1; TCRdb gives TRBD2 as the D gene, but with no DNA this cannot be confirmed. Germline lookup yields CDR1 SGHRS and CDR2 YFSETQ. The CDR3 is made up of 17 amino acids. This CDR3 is CASNHLLALSSYNEQFF.

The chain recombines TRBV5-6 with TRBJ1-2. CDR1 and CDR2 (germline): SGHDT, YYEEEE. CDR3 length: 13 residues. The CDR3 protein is CASSLAGPYGYTF. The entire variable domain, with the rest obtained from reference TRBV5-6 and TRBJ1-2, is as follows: DAGVTQSPTHLIKTRGQQVTLRCSPKSGHDTVSWYQQALGQGPQFIFQYYEEEERQRGNFPDRFSGHQFPNYSSELNVNALLLGDSALYLCASSLAGPYGYTFGSGTRLTVV.

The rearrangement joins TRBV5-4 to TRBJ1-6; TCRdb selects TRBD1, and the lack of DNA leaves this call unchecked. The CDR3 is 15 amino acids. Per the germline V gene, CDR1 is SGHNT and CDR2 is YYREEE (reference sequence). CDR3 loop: CASSFPDRNNSPLHF. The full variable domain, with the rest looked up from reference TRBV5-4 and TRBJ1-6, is ETGVTQSPTHLIKTRGQQVTLRCSSQSGHNTVSWYQQALGQGPQFIFQYYREEENGRGNFPPRFSGLQFPNYSSELNVNALELDDSALYLCASSFPDRNNSPLHFGNGTRLTVT.

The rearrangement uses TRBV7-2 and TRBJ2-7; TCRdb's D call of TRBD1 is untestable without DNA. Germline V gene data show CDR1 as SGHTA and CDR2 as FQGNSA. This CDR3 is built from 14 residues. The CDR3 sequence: CASSPGRNSYEQYF.